This T cell receptor beta chain was recorded in a study of blood T cell repertoires in COVID-19. Participants came from roughly 23 US areas, aged about 18 to 89 years. In the 2 weeks before study entry, exposed participants met a COVID-19 case, which was PCR-confirmed or clinician-diagnosed. Looked up from germline, CDR1 is SGHTA and CDR2 is FQGNSA. This CDR3 has 18 residues. Trimming shortened V by 1 base and J by 0 bases, and 16 bases separated the two germline ends. Per the original methods: From reference gene primer amplification, estimates of nucleated cell counts were derived. The protocol was immunoSEQ multiplex PCR, while the TCRdb copy is restricted to in-frame clones and leaves out a portion. That table gives V, J and clone size, and the DNA gave D and trimming. The sample records 150,000 or so clones, about nine tenths being singletons.

The sequence came from a woman aged 40 to 50 who had been exposed to COVID-19. This chain connects TRBV7-2 to TRBJ1-3; the D gene is possibly TRBD1 (6 bases). Input material: PBMCs or T cells enriched from blood (not recorded which). CDR3 bases: TGTGCCAGCAGCTTAGTTGTCGGGGGGCGCCCCTCTGGAAACACCATATATTTT. Protein: CASSLVVGGRPSGNTIYF.